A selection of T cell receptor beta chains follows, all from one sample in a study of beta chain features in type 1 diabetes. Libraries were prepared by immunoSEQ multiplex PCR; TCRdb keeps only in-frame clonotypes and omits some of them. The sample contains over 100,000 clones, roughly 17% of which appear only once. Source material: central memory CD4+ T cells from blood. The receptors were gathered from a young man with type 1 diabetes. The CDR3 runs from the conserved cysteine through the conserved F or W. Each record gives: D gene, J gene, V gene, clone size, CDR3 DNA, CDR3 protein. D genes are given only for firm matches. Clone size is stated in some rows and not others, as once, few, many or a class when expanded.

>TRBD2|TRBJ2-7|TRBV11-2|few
TGTGCCAGCAGCACCGGACTAGCCTACGAGCAGTACTTC
CASSTGLAYEQYF
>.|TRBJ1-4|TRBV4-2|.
TGTGCCAGCAGCCACATTTCCGGGACCTGGGCTGAAAAACTGTTTTTT
CASSHISGTWAEKLFF
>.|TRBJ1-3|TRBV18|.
TGTGCCAGCTCACCACGCCAGGAGAGCTCTGGAAACACCATATATTTT
CASSPRQESSGNTIYF
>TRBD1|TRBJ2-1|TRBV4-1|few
TGCGCCAGCAGCTATGCTACCGGGTGGGACAGGATCAACAATGAGCAGTTCTTC
CASSYATGWDRINNEQFF
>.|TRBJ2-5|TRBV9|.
TGTGCCAGCAGCCCTCTTACGGGGAGGGAGACCCAGTACTTC
CASSPLTGRETQYF
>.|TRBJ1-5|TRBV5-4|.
TGTGCCAGCAGCATTGACTGGGATCAGCCCCAGCATTTT
CASSIDWDQPQHF
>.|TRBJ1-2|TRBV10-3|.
TGTGCCATCAGTGAGTCTGGAGTTAACTATGGCTACACCTTC
CAISESGVNYGYTF
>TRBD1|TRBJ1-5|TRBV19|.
TGTGCCAGTAGTAGAGGAGACAGGGGTCATCAGCCCCAGCATTTT
CASSRGDRGHQPQHF
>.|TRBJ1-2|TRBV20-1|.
TGCAGTGCTAGACAGGGCTATGGCTACACCTTC
CSARQGYGYTF
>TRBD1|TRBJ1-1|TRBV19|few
TGTGCCAGTAGTCCCCGGACAGGGGGCGCGGCTTTCTTT
CASSPRTGGAAFF
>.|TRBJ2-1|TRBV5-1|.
TGCGCCAGCAGCTCCATGGGGGGCAGGGACCCCAGCTCCTACAATGAGCAGTTCTTC
CASSSMGGRDPSSYNEQFF
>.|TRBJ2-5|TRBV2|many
TGTGCCAGCAGTGCTGGACTATCTTCGCAAGAGACCCAGTACTTC
CASSAGLSSQETQYF
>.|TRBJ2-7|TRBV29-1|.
TGCAGCGTTGCCACGAGTACGGGCCAGCAGTACTTC
CSVATSTGQQYF
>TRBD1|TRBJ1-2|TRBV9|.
TGTGCCAGCAGCGCTCAGACAGGGTTAAAAGGCTACACCTTC
CASSAQTGLKGYTF
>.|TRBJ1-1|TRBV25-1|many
TGTGCCAGCAGGGGGAACCTGAACACTGAAGCTTTCTTT
CASRGNLNTEAFF
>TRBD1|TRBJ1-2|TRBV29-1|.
TGCAGCGTTGGGGACAGCTACTCCTATGGCTACACCTTC
CSVGDSYSYGYTF
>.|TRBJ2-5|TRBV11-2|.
TGTGCCAGCAGCTTCGCCCCGGGGCAAGAGACCCAGTACTTC
CASSFAPGQETQYF
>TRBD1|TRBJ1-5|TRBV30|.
TGTGCCTGCAACAGGGGCCCGAATCAGCCCCAGCATTTT
CACNRGPNQPQHF
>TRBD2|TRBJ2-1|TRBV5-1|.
TGCGCCAGCAGCCCGACTAGCGGGGCGAATGAGCAGTTCTTC
CASSPTSGANEQFF
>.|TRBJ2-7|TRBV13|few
TGTGCCAGCAGCTACGGCCGCAGGGCACAAGGCGAGCAGTACTTC
CASSYGRRAQGEQYF
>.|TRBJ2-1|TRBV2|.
TGTGCCAGCTCCCCAGTCACGGGGTCCTACAATGAGCAGTTCTTC
CASSPVTGSYNEQFF
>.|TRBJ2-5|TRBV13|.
TGTGCCAGCAGCTCGGCCGACACTACGGGGCCTAGTAAAGAGACCCAGTACTTC
CASSSADTTGPSKETQYF
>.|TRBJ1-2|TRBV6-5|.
TGTGCCAGTTCAGGGCACTATGGCTACACCTTC
CASSGHYGYTF
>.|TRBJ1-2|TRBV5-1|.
TGCGCCAGCATGGTCTCCGCAGGGGCGAACTATGGCTACACCTTC
CASMVSAGANYGYTF
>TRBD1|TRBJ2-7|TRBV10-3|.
TGTGCCATCAGTAGGACAGGGGACCTCGTTGGGTACTTC
CAISRTGDLVGYF
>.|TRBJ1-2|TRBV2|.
TGTGCCAGCAGTGAAACAAGGACGGAGGGCTACACCTTC
CASSETRTEGYTF
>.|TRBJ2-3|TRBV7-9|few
TGTGCCAGCAGGACAATAGCGGCCACAGATACGCAGTATTTT
CASRTIAATDTQYF
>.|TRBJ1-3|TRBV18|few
TGTGCCAGCTCACCCCCTACAGGCGCTGGAAACACCATATATTTT
CASSPPTGAGNTIYF
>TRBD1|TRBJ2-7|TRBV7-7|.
TGTGCCAGCAGCCAGGACAGGTCCTACGAGCAGTACTTC
CASSQDRSYEQYF
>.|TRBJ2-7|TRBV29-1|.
TGCAGCGTTGCCCCAGCTTCAGCAGAACCCTACGAGCAGTACTTC
CSVAPASAEPYEQYF
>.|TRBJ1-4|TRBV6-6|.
TGTGCCAGCAGGGCGCGTGGAGAAAAACTGTTTTTT
CASRARGEKLFF
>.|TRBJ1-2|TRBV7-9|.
TGTGCCAGCAGCTCCTACGCGGACAGCCAAACGCGCTACACCTTC
CASSSYADSQTRYTF
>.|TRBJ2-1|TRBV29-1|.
TGCAGCGTCGGACACCCTTCCTACAATGAGCAGTTCTTC
CSVGHPSYNEQFF
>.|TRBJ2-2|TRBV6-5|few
TGTGCCAGCAATCGGGTGGCTTCTGGCGGGGAGCTGTTTTTT
CASNRVASGGELFF
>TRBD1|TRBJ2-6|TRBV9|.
TGTGCCAGCAGCCCCACGGACAGGGGTTCGTATGGGGCCAACGTCCTGACTTTC
CASSPTDRGSYGANVLTF
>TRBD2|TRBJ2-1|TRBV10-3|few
TGTGCCATCACCGGGGGGGACTACAATGAGCAGTTCTTC
CAITGGDYNEQFF
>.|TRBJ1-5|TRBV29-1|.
TGCAGCGTTGGTGCGGCCAATCAGCCCCAGCATTTT
CSVGAANQPQHF
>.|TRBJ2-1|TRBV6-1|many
TGTGCCAGCAGTGAATCGGGGAATTTATGGTTCTTC
CASSESGNLWFF
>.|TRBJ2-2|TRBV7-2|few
TGTGCCAGCAGCTTAGCATCCCAGGGCGGCACCGGGGAGCTGTTTTTT
CASSLASQGGTGELFF
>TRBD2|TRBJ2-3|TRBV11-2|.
TGTGCCAGCAGCCGCGGGGGGCCGACAGATACGCAGTATTTT
CASSRGGPTDTQYF
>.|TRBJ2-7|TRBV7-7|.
TGTGCCAGCAGCCGACTGGACGGCTACGAGCAGTACTTC
CASSRLDGYEQYF
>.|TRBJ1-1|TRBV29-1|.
TGCAGCGTTGAAGGTGGCAGGACTGAAGCTTTCTTT
CSVEGGRTEAFF
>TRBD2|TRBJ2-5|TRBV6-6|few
TGTGCCAGCAGTACTCAAGCGGGGGACGGGGAGACCCAGTACTTC
CASSTQAGDGETQYF
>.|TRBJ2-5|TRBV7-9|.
TGTGCCAGCAGCCGCAGGGACCCTCGCCAAGAGACCCAGTACTTC
CASSRRDPRQETQYF
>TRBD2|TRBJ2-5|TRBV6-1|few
TGTGCCAGCAGTGAAGGTGGTAGCGGGGTAACCCTCAGGGCCCAGTACTTC
CASSEGGSGVTLRAQYF
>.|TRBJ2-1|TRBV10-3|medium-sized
TGTGCCACCCAGGACCTCTCGGCCAATGAGCAGTTCTTC
CATQDLSANEQFF
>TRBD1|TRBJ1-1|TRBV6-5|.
TGTGCCAGCAGTAAGGGACAGCAAGCTTTCTTT
CASSKGQQAFF
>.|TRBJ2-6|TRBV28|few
TGTGCCAGCAGTTTCACATGGGCCGGGGCCAACGTCCTGACTTTC
CASSFTWAGANVLTF
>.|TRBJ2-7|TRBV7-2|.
TGTGCCAGCAGCGCGAGACTAGATCTCGAGCAGTACTTC
CASSARLDLEQYF
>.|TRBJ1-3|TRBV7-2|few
TGTGCCAGCGGAGGTGGCGGAAACACCATATATTTT
CASGGGGNTIYF
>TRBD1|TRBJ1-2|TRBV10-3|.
TGTGCCATCAGCCCCCAGACAGGGGGGAAGTATGGCTACACCTTC
CAISPQTGGKYGYTF
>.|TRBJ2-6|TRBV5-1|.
TGCGCCAGCAGCTTGCAGAGATCTGGGGCCAACGTCCTGACTTTC
CASSLQRSGANVLTF
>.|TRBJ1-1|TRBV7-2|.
TGTGCCAGCAGCGCCATGATGGACACTGAAGCTTTCTTT
CASSAMMDTEAFF
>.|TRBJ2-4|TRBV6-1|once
TGTGCCAGCAGTGATAGGATGAACGACGCCAAAAACATTCAGTACTTC
CASSDRMNDAKNIQYF
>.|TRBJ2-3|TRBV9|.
TGTGCCAGCAGCGTAGACCTCAGGGATACGCAGTATTTT
CASSVDLRDTQYF
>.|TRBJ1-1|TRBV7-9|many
TGTGCCAGCAGAATACAGAACACTGAAGCTTTCTTT
CASRIQNTEAFF
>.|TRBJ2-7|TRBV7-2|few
TGTGCCAGCAGCTTAGGAGCCCTCTACGAGCAGTACTTC
CASSLGALYEQYF
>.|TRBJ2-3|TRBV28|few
TGTGCCAGCAGCCCCATGCCTAGCACAGATACGCAGTATTTT
CASSPMPSTDTQYF
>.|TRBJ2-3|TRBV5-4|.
TGTGCCAGCAGCTTGGTGATACTAGCAGAGACAGATACGCAGTATTTT
CASSLVILAETDTQYF